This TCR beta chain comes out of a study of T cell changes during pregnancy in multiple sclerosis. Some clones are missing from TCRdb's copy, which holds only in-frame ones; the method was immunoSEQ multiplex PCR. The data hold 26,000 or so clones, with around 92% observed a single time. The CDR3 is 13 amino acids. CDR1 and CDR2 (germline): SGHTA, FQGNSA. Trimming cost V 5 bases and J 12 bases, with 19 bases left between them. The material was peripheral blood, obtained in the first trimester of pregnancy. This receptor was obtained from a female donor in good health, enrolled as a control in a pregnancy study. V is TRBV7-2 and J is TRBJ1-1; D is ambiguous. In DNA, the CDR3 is TGTGCCAGCAGCCTCGAGGGAACCCTCGCGACTTTCTTT. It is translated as CASSLEGTLATFF. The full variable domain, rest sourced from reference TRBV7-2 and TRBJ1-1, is GAGVSQSPSNKVTEKGKDVELRCDPISGHTALYWYRQSLGQGLEFLIYFQGNSAPDKSGLPSDRFSAERTGGSVSTLTIQRTQQEDSAVYLCASSLEGTLATFFGQGTRLTVV.